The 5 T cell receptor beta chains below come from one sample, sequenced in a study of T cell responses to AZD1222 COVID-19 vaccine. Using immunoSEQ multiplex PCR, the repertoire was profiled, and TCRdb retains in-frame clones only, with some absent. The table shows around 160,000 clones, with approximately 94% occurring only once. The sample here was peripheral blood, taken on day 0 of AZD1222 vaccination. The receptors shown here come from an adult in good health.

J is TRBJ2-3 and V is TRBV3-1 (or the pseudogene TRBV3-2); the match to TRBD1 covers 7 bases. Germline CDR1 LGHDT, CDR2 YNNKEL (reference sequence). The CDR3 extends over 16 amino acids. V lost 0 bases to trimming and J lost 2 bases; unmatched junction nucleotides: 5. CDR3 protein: CASSQDRRGPTDTQYF. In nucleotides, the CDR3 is TGTGCCAGCAGCCAAGATAGAAGGGGGCCCACAGATACGCAGTATTTT.

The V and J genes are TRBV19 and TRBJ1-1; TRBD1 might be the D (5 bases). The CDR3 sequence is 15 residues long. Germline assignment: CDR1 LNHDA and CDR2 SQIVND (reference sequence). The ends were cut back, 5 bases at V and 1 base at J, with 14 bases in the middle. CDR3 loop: CASSLGARGNTEAFF. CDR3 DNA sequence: TGTGCCAGTAGTCTAGGGGCGAGAGGGAACACTGAAGCTTTCTTT.

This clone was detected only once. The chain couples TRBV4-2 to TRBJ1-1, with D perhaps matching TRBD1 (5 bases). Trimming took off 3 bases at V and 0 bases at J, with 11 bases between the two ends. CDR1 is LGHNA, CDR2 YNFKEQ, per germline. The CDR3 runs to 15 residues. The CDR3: CASSHRDGLNTEAFF. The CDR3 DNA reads TGTGCCAGCAGCCATCGGGACGGGCTGAACACTGAAGCTTTCTTT.

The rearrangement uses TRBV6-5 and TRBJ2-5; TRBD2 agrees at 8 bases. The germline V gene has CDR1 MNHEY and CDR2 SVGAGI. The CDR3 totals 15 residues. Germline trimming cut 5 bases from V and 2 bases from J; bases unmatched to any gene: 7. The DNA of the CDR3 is TGTGCCAGCAGTCCTAATAGCGGGACGCAAGAGACCCAGTACTTC. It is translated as CASSPNSGTQETQYF.

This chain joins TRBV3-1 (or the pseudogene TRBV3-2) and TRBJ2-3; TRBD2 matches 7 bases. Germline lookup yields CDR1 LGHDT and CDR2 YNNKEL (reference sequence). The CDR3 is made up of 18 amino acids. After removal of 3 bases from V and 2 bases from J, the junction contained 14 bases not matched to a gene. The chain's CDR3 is CASSHPGRGAGTTDTQYF. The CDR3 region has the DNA TGTGCCAGCAGCCACCCCGGACGAGGAGCGGGGACCACAGATACGCAGTATTTT.